This is a list of T cell receptor beta chains from one sample in a study of sequential checkpoint blockade in melanoma. Some clones are missing from TCRdb's copy, which holds only in-frame ones; the method was immunoSEQ multiplex PCR. The sample has some 8,800 clones, 23% seen once; the top ten hold around 15%. The sample consisted of tumor tissue (inferred from file names), taken from a patient given nivolumab and ipilimumab in sequence. The receptor source for this set is a human donor with melanoma. Both conserved end residues are part of each CDR3. Fields, in order: D gene, J gene, clone size, V gene, CDR3 protein, CDR3 DNA. The D gene is left open where the match is weak. Clone size is shown for a subset of rows, as once, few, many or a class of expanded clone.

TRBD1 | TRBJ1-6 | - | TRBV19 | CASNPLGQQNSPLHF | TGTGCCAGTAACCCCCTGGGACAGCAAAATTCACCCCTCCACTTT
- | TRBJ1-2 | medium-sized | TRBV11-3 | CASSLPTRTQNYGYTF | TGTGCCAGCAGCTTACCAACCCGGACCCAAAATTATGGCTACACCTTC
- | TRBJ1-3 | - | TRBV18 | CASSPNLDLSGNTIYF | TGTGCCAGCTCACCAAACTTGGACCTCTCTGGAAACACCATATATTTT
TRBD1 | TRBJ1-5 | few | TRBV6-8 | CASSTRQGYQPQHF | TGTGCCAGCAGCACTAGACAGGGCTATCAGCCCCAGCATTTT
TRBD1 | TRBJ2-3 | once | TRBV29-1 | CSVRQGSTDTQYF | TGCAGCGTTCGACAGGGGAGCACAGATACGCAGTATTTT
TRBD2 | TRBJ2-3 | few | TRBV9 | CASSGMGLAGGLGTDTQYF | TGTGCCAGCAGCGGGATGGGACTAGCGGGGGGGCTTGGCACAGATACGCAGTATTTT
TRBD1 | TRBJ1-5 | few | TRBV7-6 | CASVTIRAAGTGNQPQHF | TGTGCCAGCGTTACAATTCGGGCTGCCGGGACAGGGAATCAGCCCCAGCATTTT
TRBD1 | TRBJ1-2 | many | TRBV11-3 | CASSERQGTLYGYTF | TGTGCCAGCAGCGAAAGACAGGGGACTCTCTATGGCTACACCTTC
TRBD1 | TRBJ2-7 | many | TRBV9 | CASSTGTGGYEQYF | TGTGCCAGCAGCACCGGGACAGGGGGCTACGAGCAGTACTTC
TRBD1 | TRBJ1-1 | few | TRBV11-3 | CASSIYRDSQAEAFF | TGTGCCAGCAGCATATACCGGGACAGCCAGGCTGAAGCTTTCTTT
TRBD1 | TRBJ1-4 | few | TRBV11-3 | CASSVDGTGGEKLFF | TGTGCCAGCAGCGTAGACGGGACAGGTGGCGAAAAACTGTTTTTT
- | TRBJ2-1 | - | TRBV25-1 | CASSTDPGGEQFF | TGTGCCAGCAGTACCGACCCTGGGGGGGAGCAGTTCTTC
TRBD1 | TRBJ1-2 | many | TRBV11-3 | CASSLQGASYGYTF | TGTGCCAGCAGCTTACAGGGGGCGAGCTATGGCTACACCTTC
TRBD2 | TRBJ2-5 | many | TRBV11-3 | CASSGPSGYQETQYF | TGTGCCAGCAGCGGGCCTAGCGGATACCAAGAGACCCAGTACTTC
- | TRBJ2-3 | few | TRBV25-1 | CASSGANRDEGGLDTQYF | TGTGCCAGCAGTGGAGCCAACAGGGATGAGGGGGGTTTAGATACGCAGTATTTT
- | TRBJ2-1 | - | TRBV19 | CASSIGGYNEQFF | TGTGCCAGTAGTATAGGCGGATACAATGAGCAGTTCTTC
TRBD1 | TRBJ1-2 | few | TRBV7-2 | CASSPDRGRGYTF | TGTGCCAGCAGCCCGGACAGGGGACGTGGCTACACCTTC
- | TRBJ2-1 | few | TRBV11-3 | CASSLTPGGGNEQFF | TGTGCCAGCAGCCTAACCCCAGGGGGGGGAAATGAGCAGTTCTTC
- | TRBJ1-1 | few | TRBV7-8 | CASSQPWDTEAFF | TGTGCCAGCAGCCAACCCTGGGACACTGAAGCTTTCTTT
TRBD1 | TRBJ2-5 | - | TRBV19 | CASRGTGAYQETQYF | TGTGCCAGTAGGGGGACAGGGGCGTACCAAGAGACCCAGTACTTC
- | TRBJ2-1 | - | TRBV14 | CASSQGRLGFGDEQFF | TGTGCCAGCAGCCAAGGGCGACTAGGCTTTGGAGATGAGCAGTTCTTC
- | TRBJ1-1 | few | TRBV6-8 | CASSYEHGTVNTEAFF | TGTGCCAGCAGTTACGAACACGGGACGGTCAACACTGAAGCTTTCTTT
- | TRBJ2-3 | few | TRBV1 | CASSQDTGGLTDTQYF | TGCGCCAGCAGCCAAGATACCGGAGGACTCACAGATACGCAGTATTTT
- | TRBJ1-2 | few | TRBV28 | CASSQTGYGYTF | TGTGCCAGCAGCCAGACGGGTTATGGCTACACCTTC
TRBD2 | TRBJ2-4 | many | TRBV10-3 | CAISESLGSGGKNIQYF | TGTGCCATCAGTGAGTCCTTGGGGAGCGGGGGCAAAAACATTCAGTACTTC
- | TRBJ2-3 | medium-sized | TRBV4-1 | CASSQDPRSTDTQYF | TGCGCCAGCAGCCAAGATCCAAGGAGCACAGATACGCAGTATTTT
- | TRBJ1-1 | few | TRBV6-8 | CASTPSHGTEAFF | TGTGCCAGCACCCCATCACACGGAACTGAAGCTTTCTTT
- | TRBJ2-3 | - | TRBV28 | CASTGRGTISSTDTQYF | TGTGCCAGCACTGGGCGGGGGACAATTTCTAGCACAGATACGCAGTATTTT
- | TRBJ1-3 | few | TRBV7-5 | CASSLDVGQGGFSGNTIYF | TGTGCCAGCAGCTTAGATGTAGGCCAGGGGGGTTTCTCTGGAAACACCATATATTTT
- | TRBJ1-5 | few | TRBV15 | CATSRDTAAYQPQHF | TGTGCCACCAGCAGAGATACGGCAGCCTATCAGCCCCAGCATTTT
- | TRBJ2-2 | few | TRBV9 | CASISRTGELFF | TGTGCCAGCATTTCAAGAACCGGGGAGCTGTTTTTT
- | TRBJ2-6 | - | TRBV6-8 | CASSLYRSGANVLTF | TGTGCCAGCAGCTTATATCGCTCTGGGGCCAACGTCCTGACTTTC
TRBD2 | TRBJ2-1 | - | TRBV6-8 | CASSYPGTSGDGEQFF | TGTGCCAGCAGTTACCCAGGGACTAGCGGGGATGGTGAGCAGTTCTTC
TRBD1 | TRBJ1-1 | few | TRBV15 | CATSSDRAGLMNTEAFF | TGTGCCACCAGTTCGGACAGGGCCGGTCTCATGAACACTGAAGCTTTCTTT
- | TRBJ2-3 | - | TRBV4-1 | CASSQVSSLGRTDTQYF | TGCGCCAGCAGCCAAGTAAGCTCCTTAGGCAGGACAGATACGCAGTATTTT
TRBD2 | TRBJ2-3 | many | TRBV6-8 | CASSSASGSTDTQYF | TGTGCCAGCAGTTCGGCTAGCGGTAGCACAGATACGCAGTATTTT
TRBD2 | TRBJ2-2 | - | TRBV25-1 | CASSDTSGGTANTGELFF | TGTGCCAGCAGTGATACTAGCGGGGGGACCGCGAACACCGGGGAGCTGTTTTTT
- | TRBJ1-4 | - | TRBV11-3 | CASSLDLGGNEKLFF | TGTGCCAGCAGCTTGGATCTGGGCGGAAATGAAAAACTGTTTTTT
TRBD1 | TRBJ1-5 | many | TRBV11-3 | CASSSGQITNQPQHF | TGTGCCAGCAGCTCGGGACAGATTACCAATCAGCCCCAGCATTTT
TRBD1 | TRBJ2-2 | - | TRBV11-3 | CASTAGTVNRDGELFF | TGTGCCAGCACCGCCGGGACAGTCAACCGGGATGGGGAGCTGTTTTTT
- | TRBJ2-3 | - | TRBV6-8 | CASSDGGAPTDTQYF | TGTGCCAGCAGTGACGGTGGGGCCCCAACAGATACGCAGTATTTT
- | TRBJ2-2 | - | TRBV5-1 | CASSSRGGLLNTGELFF | TGCGCCAGCAGCTCCAGGGGGGGGCTTCTCAACACCGGGGAGCTGTTTTTT
TRBD2 | TRBJ2-4 | - | TRBV25-1 | CATERGVYQEAKNIQYF | TGTGCCACCGAGCGGGGTGTTTATCAGGAGGCCAAAAACATTCAGTACTTC
TRBD1 | TRBJ1-1 | - | TRBV29-1 | CSAQDRKNTEAFF | TGCAGCGCTCAGGACAGGAAGAACACTGAAGCTTTCTTT
- | TRBJ1-6 | many | TRBV11-3 | CASSLERVNSPLHF | TGTGCCAGCAGCTTGGAACGGGTTAATTCACCCCTCCACTTT
TRBD1 | TRBJ1-2 | - | TRBV28 | CASSLENIGQGTYGYTF | TGTGCCAGCAGTCTGGAAAATATTGGACAGGGGACCTATGGCTACACCTTC
TRBD1 | TRBJ2-1 | - | TRBV19 | CASSIRGGEYNEQFF | TGTGCCAGTAGTATAAGAGGGGGCGAGTACAATGAGCAGTTCTTC
- | TRBJ2-5 | - | TRBV25-1 | CASRESQETQYF | TGTGCCAGCAGGGAGTCCCAAGAGACCCAGTACTTC
- | TRBJ1-6 | many | TRBV11-3 | CASSLVPDWNSPLHF | TGTGCCAGCAGCTTGGTGCCAGACTGGAATTCACCCCTCCACTTT
TRBD1 | TRBJ2-3 | few | TRBV6-8 | CASSYWGQDDTDTQYF | TGTGCCAGCAGTTACTGGGGACAGGATGACACAGATACGCAGTATTTT
- | TRBJ1-1 | - | TRBV28 | CASSSYSNEAFF | TGTGCCAGCAGTTCGTATAGTAATGAAGCTTTCTTT
- | TRBJ1-3 | few | TRBV15 | CATSRDRVLPGNTIYF | TGTGCCACCAGCAGAGATAGAGTTCTCCCGGGAAACACCATATATTTT
TRBD1 | TRBJ2-7 | - | TRBV12-5 | CASGPGQFSYEQYF | TGTGCCAGCGGTCCGGGACAGTTCTCCTACGAGCAGTACTTC
TRBD2 | TRBJ2-1 | - | TRBV18 | CASSLGTSGALLYNEQFF | TGTGCCAGCTCACTCGGGACTAGCGGGGCGTTACTCTACAATGAGCAGTTCTTC
TRBD2 | TRBJ2-2 | once | TRBV14 | CASSQWNGGARTGELFF | TGTGCCAGCAGCCAGTGGAACGGGGGGGCCCGGACCGGGGAGCTGTTTTTT
- | TRBJ1-1 | - | TRBV10-2 | CASSRSGEGSTEAFF | TGCGCCAGCAGTCGATCAGGGGAGGGAAGCACTGAAGCTTTCTTT
- | TRBJ2-5 | medium-sized | TRBV11-3 | CASSLGSRGETQYF | TGTGCCAGCAGCTTGGGGAGTAGGGGAGAGACCCAGTACTTC
TRBD1 | TRBJ1-2 | few | TRBV2 | CASSAPQGNYGYTF | TGTGCCAGCAGCGCCCCACAGGGGAACTATGGCTACACCTTC
- | TRBJ2-1 | - | TRBV19 | CASSAPGPHRHPGHEQFF | TGTGCCAGTAGTGCCCCGGGACCGCATCGACACCCGGGCCATGAGCAGTTCTTC